This TCR beta chain came from a study of CD8+CD57+ T cells in acquired aplastic anemia. Study-wide findings and caveats: The study identified roughly 31 CD8+ CDR3 sequences shared by patients and controls.

Using genomic DNA as the template, TCR beta VDJ and CDR3 profiling was carried out. MiXCR, applied by TCRdb to the reads, yields one record per CDR3 protein. The sample lists about 120,000 distinct CDR3 sequences, under 65% occurring once. CD8+CD57+ cell expansion, shown by flow cytometry, had occurred in the patients selected for sequencing. A word on this clonotype: Its antigen is undetermined.

CDR1 and CDR2 (germline): SGHAT, FQDESV (reference sequence). J was trimmed by 9 bases and V by 5 bases; bases with no gene match: 17. The CDR3 sequence is 17 residues long. This chain joins TRBV11-1 and TRBJ2-1; 9 bases line up with TRBD2. The specimen sequenced was sorted CD4+, CD8+, or CD8+CD57+ T cells (not recorded which) from PBMCs. The receptor was derived from a human donor with aplastic anemia. CDR3 protein: CASSTGGASGILREQFF. CDR3 coding DNA: TGTGCCAGCAGCACAGGCGGGGCTAGCGGGATTCTGCGTGAGCAGTTCTTC.